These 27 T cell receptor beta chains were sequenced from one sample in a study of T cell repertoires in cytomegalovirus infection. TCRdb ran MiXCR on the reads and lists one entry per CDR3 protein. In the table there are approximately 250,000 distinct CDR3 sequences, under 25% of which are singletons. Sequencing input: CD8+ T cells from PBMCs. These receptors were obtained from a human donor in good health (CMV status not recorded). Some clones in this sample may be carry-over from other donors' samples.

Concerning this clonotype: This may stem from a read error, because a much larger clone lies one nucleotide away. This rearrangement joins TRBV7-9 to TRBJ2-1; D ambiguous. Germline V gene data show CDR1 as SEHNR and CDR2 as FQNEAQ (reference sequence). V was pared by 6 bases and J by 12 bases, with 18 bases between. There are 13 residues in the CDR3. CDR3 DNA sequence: TGTGCCAGCAGGCCTCCCGATGGGCCCTGGCAGTTCTTC. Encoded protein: CASRPPDGPWQFF.

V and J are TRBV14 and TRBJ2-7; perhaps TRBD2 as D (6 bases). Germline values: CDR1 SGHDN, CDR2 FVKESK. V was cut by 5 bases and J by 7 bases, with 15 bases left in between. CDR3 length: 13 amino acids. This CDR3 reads CASSFGTGFEQYF. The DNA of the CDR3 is TGTGCCAGCAGCTTCGGGACTGGGTTTGAGCAGTACTTC.

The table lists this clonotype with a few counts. CDR3 amino acids: CASSSTGLRPEAFF. The DNA of the CDR3 is TGTGCCAGCAGCTCGACAGGTTTAAGACCTGAAGCTTTCTTT. V usage is TRBV5-5 and J usage is TRBJ1-1; a weak D match, TRBD1 (6 bases). Germline-derived CDR1 and CDR2 are SGHKS and YYEKEE (reference sequence). V was shortened by 3 bases and J by 6 bases, with 15 bases between the two germline ends. CDR3 size: 14 residues.

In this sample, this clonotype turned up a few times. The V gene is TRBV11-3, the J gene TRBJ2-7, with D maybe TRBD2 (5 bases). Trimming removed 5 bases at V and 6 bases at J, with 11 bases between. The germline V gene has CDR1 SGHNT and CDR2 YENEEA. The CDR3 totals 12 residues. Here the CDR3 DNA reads TGTGCCAGCAGCCCTGGGAGTAGCGAGCAGTACTTC. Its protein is CASSPGSSEQYF.

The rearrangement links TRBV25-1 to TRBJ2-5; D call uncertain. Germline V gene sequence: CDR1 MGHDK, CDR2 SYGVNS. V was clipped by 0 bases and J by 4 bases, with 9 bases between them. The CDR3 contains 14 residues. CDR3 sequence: CASSEYDGRETQYF. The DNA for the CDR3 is TGTGCCAGCAGTGAATACGACGGGCGAGAGACCCAGTACTTC.

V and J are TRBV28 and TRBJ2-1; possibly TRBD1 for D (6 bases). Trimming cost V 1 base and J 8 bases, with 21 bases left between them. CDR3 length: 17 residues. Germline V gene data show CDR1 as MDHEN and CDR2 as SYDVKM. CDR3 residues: CASSLSLGQPPVDEQFF. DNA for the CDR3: TGTGCCAGCAGTTTATCCCTAGGACAGCCACCGGTGGATGAGCAGTTCTTC. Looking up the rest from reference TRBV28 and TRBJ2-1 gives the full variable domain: DVKVTQSSRYLVKRTGEKVFLECVQDMDHENMFWYRQDPGLGLRLIYFSYDVKMKEKGDIPEGYSVSREKKERFSLILESASTNQTSMYLCASSLSLGQPPVDEQFFGPGTRLTVL.

The CDR3 loop is CASSLFFQGQTEAFF. The CDR3 region has the DNA TGCGCCAGCAGCCTTTTCTTTCAGGGCCAAACTGAAGCTTTCTTT. The genes are TRBV4-1 and TRBJ1-1; TRBD1 is a possible D gene (5 bases). Germline V gives CDR1 MGHRA, CDR2 YSYEKL. CDR3 length: 15 residues. V was shortened by 4 bases and J by 5 bases, with 17 bases between the two germline ends.

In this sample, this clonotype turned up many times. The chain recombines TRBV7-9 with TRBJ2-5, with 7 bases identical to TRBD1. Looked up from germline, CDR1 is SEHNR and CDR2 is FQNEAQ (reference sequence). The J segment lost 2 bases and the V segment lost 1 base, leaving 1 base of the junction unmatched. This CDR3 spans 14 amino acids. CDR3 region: CASSLDRGQETQYF. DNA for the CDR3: TGTGCCAGCAGCTTAGACAGGGGACAAGAGACCCAGTACTTC.

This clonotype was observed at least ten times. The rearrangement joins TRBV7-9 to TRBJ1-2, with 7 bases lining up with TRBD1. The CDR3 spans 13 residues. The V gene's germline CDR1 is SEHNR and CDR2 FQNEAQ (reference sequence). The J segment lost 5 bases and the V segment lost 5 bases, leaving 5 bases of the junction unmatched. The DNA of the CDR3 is TGTGCCAGCAGCCCAACGGGACAGTATGGCTACACCTTC. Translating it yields CASSPTGQYGYTF.

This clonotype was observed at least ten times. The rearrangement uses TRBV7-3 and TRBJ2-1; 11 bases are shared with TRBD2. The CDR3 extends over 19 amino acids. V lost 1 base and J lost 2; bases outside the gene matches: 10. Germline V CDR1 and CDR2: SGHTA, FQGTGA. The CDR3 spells CASSLNPSGGPKTYNEQFF. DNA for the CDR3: TGTGCCAGCAGCTTAAATCCTAGCGGGGGGCCCAAAACCTACAATGAGCAGTTCTTC.

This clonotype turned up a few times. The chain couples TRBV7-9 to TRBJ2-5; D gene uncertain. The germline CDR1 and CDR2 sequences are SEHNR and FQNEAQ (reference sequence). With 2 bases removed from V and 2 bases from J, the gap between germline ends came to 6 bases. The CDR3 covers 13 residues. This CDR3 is CASSLNEQETQYF. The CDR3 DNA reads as TGTGCCAGCAGCTTAAACGAGCAAGAGACCCAGTACTTC.

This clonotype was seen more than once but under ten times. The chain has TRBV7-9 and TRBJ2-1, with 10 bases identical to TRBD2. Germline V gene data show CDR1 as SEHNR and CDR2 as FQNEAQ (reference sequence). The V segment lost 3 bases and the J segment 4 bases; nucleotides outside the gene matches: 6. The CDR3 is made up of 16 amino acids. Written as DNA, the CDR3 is TGTGCCAGCAGCTTCCCGACTAGCGGGCCTTACAATGAGCAGTTCTTC. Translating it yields CASSFPTSGPYNEQFF.

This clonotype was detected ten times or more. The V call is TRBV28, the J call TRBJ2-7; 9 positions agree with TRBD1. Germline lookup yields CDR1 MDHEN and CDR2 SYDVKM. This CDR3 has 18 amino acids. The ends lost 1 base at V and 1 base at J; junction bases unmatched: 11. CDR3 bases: TGTGCCAGCAGTTTATTCACTTTGGGACAGGGCAAATCCTACGAGCAGTACTTC. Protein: CASSLFTLGQGKSYEQYF.

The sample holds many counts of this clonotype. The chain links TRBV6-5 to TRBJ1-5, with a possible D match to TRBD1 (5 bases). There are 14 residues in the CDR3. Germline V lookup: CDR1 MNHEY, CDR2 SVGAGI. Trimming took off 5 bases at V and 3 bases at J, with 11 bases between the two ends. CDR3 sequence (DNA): TGTGCCAGCAGTCAACAGGACTACAATCAGCCCCAGCATTTT. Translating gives CASSQQDYNQPQHF.

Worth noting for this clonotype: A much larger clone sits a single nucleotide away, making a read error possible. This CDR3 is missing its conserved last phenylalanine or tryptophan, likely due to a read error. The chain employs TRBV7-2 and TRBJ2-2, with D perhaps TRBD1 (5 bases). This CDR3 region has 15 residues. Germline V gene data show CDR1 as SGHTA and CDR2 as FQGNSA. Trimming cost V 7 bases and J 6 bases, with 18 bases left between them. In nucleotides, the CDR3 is TGTGCCAGCAACTCCCCCGCAGGGCTGTCCGGGGAGCTGTTTTCT. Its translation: CASNSPAGLSGELFS.

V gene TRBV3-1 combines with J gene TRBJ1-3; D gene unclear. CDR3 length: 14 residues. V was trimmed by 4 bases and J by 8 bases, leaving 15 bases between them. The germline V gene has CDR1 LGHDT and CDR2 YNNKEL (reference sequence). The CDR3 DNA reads TGTGCCAGCAGCCCTTGGACTGATGGGGACACCATATATTTT. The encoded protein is CASSPWTDGDTIYF.

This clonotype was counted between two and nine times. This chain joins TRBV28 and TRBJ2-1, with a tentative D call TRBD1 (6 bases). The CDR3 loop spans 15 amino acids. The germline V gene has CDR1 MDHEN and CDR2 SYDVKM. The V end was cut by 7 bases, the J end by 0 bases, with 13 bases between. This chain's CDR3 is CASTPGTSSYNEQFF. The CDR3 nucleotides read TGTGCCAGCACCCCCGGGACAAGCTCCTACAATGAGCAGTTCTTC.

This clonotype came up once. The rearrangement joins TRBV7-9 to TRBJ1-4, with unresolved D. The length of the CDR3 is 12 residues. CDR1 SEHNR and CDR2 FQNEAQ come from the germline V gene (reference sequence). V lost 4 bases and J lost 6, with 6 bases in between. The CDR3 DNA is TGTGCCAGCAGCTACATCGATGAAAAACTGTTTTTT. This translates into CASSYIDEKLFF.

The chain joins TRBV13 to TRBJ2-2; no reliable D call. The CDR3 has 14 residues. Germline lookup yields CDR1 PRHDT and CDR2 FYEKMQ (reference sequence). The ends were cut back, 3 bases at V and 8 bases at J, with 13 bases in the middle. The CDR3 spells CASSFGVLAGELFF. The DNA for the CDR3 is TGTGCCAGCAGCTTCGGAGTTCTTGCGGGGGAGCTGTTTTTT.

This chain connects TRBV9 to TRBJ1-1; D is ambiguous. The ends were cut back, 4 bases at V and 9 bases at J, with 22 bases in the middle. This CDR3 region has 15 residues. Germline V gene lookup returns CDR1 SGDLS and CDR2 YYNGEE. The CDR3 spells CASSPERTAEPQAFF. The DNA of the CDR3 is TGTGCCAGCAGCCCCGAGAGGACTGCAGAACCTCAAGCTTTCTTT.

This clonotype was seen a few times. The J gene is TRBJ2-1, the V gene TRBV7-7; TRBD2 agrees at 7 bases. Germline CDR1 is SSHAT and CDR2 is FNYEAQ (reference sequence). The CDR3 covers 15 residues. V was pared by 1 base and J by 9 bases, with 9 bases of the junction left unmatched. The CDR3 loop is CASSLGGGSGAEQFF. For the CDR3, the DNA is TGTGCCAGCAGCTTAGGAGGCGGGAGCGGGGCTGAGCAGTTCTTC. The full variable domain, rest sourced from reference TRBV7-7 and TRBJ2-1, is GAGVSQSPRYKVTKRGQDVTLRCDPISSHATLYWYQQALGQGPEFLTYFNYEAQPDKSGLPSDRFSAERPEGSISTLTIQRTEQRDSAMYRCASSLGGGSGAEQFFGPGTRLTVL.

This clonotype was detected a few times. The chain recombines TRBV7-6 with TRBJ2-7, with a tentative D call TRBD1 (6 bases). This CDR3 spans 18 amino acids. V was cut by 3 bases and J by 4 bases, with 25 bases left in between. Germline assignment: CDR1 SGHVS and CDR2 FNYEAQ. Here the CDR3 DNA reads TGTGCCAGCAGCTTGTTTTGGGAAGCACGGGACAAAAATTACGAGCAGTACTTC. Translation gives CASSLFWEARDKNYEQYF. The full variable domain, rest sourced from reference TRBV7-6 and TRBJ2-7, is GAGVSQSPRYKVTKRGQDVALRCDPISGHVSLYWYRQALGQGPEFLTYFNYEAQQDKSGLPNDRFSAERPEGSISTLTIQRTEQRDSAMYRCASSLFWEARDKNYEQYFGPGTRLTVT.

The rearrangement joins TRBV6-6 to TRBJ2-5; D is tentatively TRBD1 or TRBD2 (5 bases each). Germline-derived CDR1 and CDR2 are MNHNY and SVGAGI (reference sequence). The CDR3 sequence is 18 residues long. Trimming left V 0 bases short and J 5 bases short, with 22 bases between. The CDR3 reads CASSYSKEGTRSPETQYF. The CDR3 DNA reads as TGTGCCAGCAGTTACTCTAAGGAAGGGACCAGATCTCCGGAGACCCAGTACTTC.

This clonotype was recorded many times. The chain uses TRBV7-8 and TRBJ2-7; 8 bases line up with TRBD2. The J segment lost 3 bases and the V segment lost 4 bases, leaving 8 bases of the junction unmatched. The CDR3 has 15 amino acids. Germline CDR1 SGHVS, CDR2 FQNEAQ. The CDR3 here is CASSSRGGSSYEQYF. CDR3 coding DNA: TGTGCCAGCAGCTCCCGGGGGGGTTCTAGCTACGAGCAGTACTTC.

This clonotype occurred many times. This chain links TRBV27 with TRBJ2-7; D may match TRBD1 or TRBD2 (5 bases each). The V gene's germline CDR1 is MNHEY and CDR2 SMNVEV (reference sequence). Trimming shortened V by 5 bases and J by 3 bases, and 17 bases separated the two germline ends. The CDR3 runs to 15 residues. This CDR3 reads CASSVIGAGIYEQYF. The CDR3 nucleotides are TGTGCCAGCAGTGTTATCGGGGCAGGAATCTACGAGCAGTACTTC.

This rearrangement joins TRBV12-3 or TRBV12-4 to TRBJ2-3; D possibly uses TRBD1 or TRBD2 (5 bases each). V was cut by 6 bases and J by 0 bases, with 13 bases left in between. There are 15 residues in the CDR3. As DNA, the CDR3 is TGTGCCAGCAGCCAGGGACGGACTAGCACAGATACGCAGTATTTT. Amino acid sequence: CASSQGRTSTDTQYF.

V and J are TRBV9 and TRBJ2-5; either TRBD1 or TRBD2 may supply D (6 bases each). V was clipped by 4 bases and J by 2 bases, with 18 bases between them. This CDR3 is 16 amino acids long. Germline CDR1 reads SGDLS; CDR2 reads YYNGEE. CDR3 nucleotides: TGTGCCAGCAGCCACTCACCGACGGGGGCACAAGAGACCCAGTACTTC. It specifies CASSHSPTGAQETQYF. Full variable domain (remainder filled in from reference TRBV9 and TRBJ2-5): DSGVTQTPKHLITATGQRVTLRCSPRSGDLSVYWYQQSLDQGLQFLIQYYNGEERAKGNILERFSAQQFPDLHSELNLSSLELGDSALYFCASSHSPTGAQETQYFGPGTRLLVL.